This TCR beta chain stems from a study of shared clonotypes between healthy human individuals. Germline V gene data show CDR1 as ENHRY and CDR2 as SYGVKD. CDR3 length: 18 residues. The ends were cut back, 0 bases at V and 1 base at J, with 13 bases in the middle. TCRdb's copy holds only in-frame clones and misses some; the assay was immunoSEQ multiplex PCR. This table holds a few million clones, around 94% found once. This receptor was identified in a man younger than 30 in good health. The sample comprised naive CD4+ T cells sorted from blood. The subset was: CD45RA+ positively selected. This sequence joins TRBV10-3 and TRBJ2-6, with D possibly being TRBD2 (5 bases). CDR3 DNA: TGTGCCATCAGTGAGTCGCCACCGAGGGCTTCTGGGGCCAACGTCCTGACTTTC. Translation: CAISESPPRASGANVLTF.